A single sample is the source of the 27 T cell receptor beta chains below, sequenced in a study of blood T cell repertoires in COVID-19. TCRdb's table, derived via immunoSEQ multiplex PCR, lists solely in-frame clones and lacks some. In the table there are roughly 150,000 clones, 81% of which are singletons. Sequenced sample: peripheral blood. The origin of the receptors is a man aged 55 to 70 with active or convalescent COVID-19.

As for this clone: Additional DNA sequences in this sample encode the identical CDR3. The chain combines TRBV18 with TRBJ2-7, with 7 positions matching TRBD2. J lost 3 bases, V lost 3 bases, and 2 bases had no gene match. The CDR3 length is 13 residues. CDR1 KGHSH and CDR2 LQKENI come from the germline V gene. Here the CDR3 reads CASSPSGGYEQYF. The CDR3 DNA reads as TGTGCCAGCTCACCGTCGGGGGGCTACGAGCAGTACTTC.

This chain joins TRBV2 and TRBJ2-4; 7 bases line up with TRBD1. V was clipped by 6 bases and J by 1 base; unmatched bases: 6. Germline V gene sequence: CDR1 SNHLY, CDR2 FYNNEI. The CDR3 runs 15 residues. The DNA of the CDR3 is TGTGCCAGCAGCCCTACAGGGGCGGCCAAAAACATTCAGTACTTC. Its protein is CASSPTGAAKNIQYF.

The chain couples TRBV7-2 to TRBJ1-2; 7 bases match TRBD1. Germline values: CDR1 SGHTA, CDR2 FQGNSA. Trimming at V came to 5 bases and at J to 0 bases, leaving 9 bases not matched to a gene. This CDR3 is built from 16 residues. This chain's CDR3 is CASSPLGQGANYGYTF. CDR3 nucleotides: TGTGCCAGCAGCCCCCTCGGGCAGGGGGCTAACTATGGCTACACCTTC.

This sequence joins TRBV7-2 and TRBJ2-7, with D perhaps matching TRBD2 (7 bases). The CDR3 spans 17 residues. Trimming removed 0 bases from V and 2 bases from J, with 17 bases in between. Looked up from germline, CDR1 is SGHTA and CDR2 is FQGNSA. CDR3: CASSLATGGDPAYEQYF. The CDR3 nucleotides are TGTGCCAGCAGCTTAGCGACGGGGGGCGACCCTGCCTACGAGCAGTACTTC.

J is TRBJ1-2 and V is TRBV27; TRBD1 matches 8 bases. The trim removed 5 bases at V and 7 bases at J, leaving 9 bases unmatched. Germline CDR1 and CDR2: MNHEY and SMNVEV (reference sequence). The length of the CDR3 is 14 residues. Here the CDR3 reads CASSPRTGMPGYTF. The CDR3 coding sequence is TGTGCCAGCAGTCCTAGGACAGGGATGCCTGGCTACACCTTC.

The chain carries TRBV5-1 and TRBJ1-3; D remains ambiguous. The CDR3 is 16 amino acids. Germline-derived CDR1 and CDR2 are SGHRS and YFSETQ. V was shortened by 0 bases and J by 0 bases, with 10 bases between the two germline ends. The CDR3 nucleotides are TGCGCCAGCAGCTTGGCCGGTTCGAACTCTGGAAACACCATATATTTT. Amino acid sequence: CASSLAGSNSGNTIYF.

The gene calls are TRBV7-2 and TRBJ2-1; no firm D call. V was trimmed by 1 base and J by 5 bases, leaving 6 bases between them. CDR1 and CDR2 from the germline V gene are SGHTA and FQGNSA. This CDR3 comprises 13 residues. The CDR3 nucleotides read TGTGCCAGCAGCTTAGGCGCGAACAATGAGCAGTTCTTC. Amino acid sequence: CASSLGANNEQFF. Combining the CDR3 with reference TRBV7-2 and TRBJ2-1 gives the whole variable domain GAGVSQSPSNKVTEKGKDVELRCDPISGHTALYWYRQSLGQGLEFLIYFQGNSAPDKSGLPSDRFSAERTGGSVSTLTIQRTQQEDSAVYLCASSLGANNEQFFGPGTRLTVL.

This chain joins TRBV5-1 and TRBJ2-2; D unresolved. The germline V gene encodes CDR1 SGHRS and CDR2 YFSETQ. The CDR3 is 13 amino acids. Between the trimmed V and J ends, which lost 5 bases and 2 bases, there was a span of 7 bases. The CDR3 spells CASSTVNTGELFF. The CDR3 DNA reads TGCGCCAGCAGTACGGTAAACACCGGGGAGCTGTTTTTT.

The gene calls are TRBV7-2 and TRBJ2-3, with 8 nucleotides matching TRBD2. The germline CDR1 and CDR2 sequences are SGHTA and FQGNSA. The junction had 6 bases not matched to a gene; V was cut back by 5 bases and J by 2 bases. This CDR3 region has 15 residues. This CDR3 is CASSPGLAATDTQYF. DNA for the CDR3: TGTGCCAGCAGCCCAGGACTAGCTGCCACAGATACGCAGTATTTT.

The gene calls are TRBV7-2 and TRBJ1-5; 7 bases map to TRBD1. The CDR3 loop spans 15 amino acids. After removal of 2 bases from V and 6 bases from J, the junction contained 7 bases not matched to a gene. The germline V gene encodes CDR1 SGHTA and CDR2 FQGNSA. This CDR3 reads CASSLISGGRQPQHF. The CDR3, as DNA: TGTGCCAGCAGCTTAATTTCAGGGGGGCGTCAGCCCCAGCATTTT.

The chain combines TRBV12-3 or TRBV12-4 with TRBJ2-7; 7 nucleotides align to TRBD1. This CDR3 has 13 amino acids. After removal of 5 bases from V and 6 bases from J, the junction contained 7 bases not matched to a gene. Here the CDR3 DNA reads TGTGCCAGCAGTCCGACAGGGATAGTCGAGCAGTACTTC. Its protein is CASSPTGIVEQYF.

This clone was counted a few times. The chain uses TRBV5-4 and TRBJ2-7, with 8 positions matching TRBD1. The CDR3 loop spans 13 amino acids. V was clipped by 1 base and J by 5 bases; unmatched bases: 2. The V gene's germline CDR1 is SGHNT and CDR2 YYREEE (reference sequence). This CDR3 is CASSLTGGDEQYF. The DNA of the CDR3 is TGTGCCAGCAGCTTGACAGGGGGAGACGAGCAGTACTTC.

The chain combines TRBV2 with TRBJ2-5; 9 bases are a match to TRBD2. The length of the CDR3 is 15 residues. The junction had 4 bases not matched to a gene; V was cut back by 3 bases and J by 2 bases. Germline V lookup: CDR1 SNHLY, CDR2 FYNNEI. CDR3 amino acids: CASSDRLAAQETQYF. The CDR3 DNA sequence: TGTGCCAGCAGTGATCGACTAGCGGCACAAGAGACCCAGTACTTC.

This rearrangement joins TRBV7-9 to TRBJ2-1, with TRBD2 matching 10 bases. Germline V CDR1 and CDR2: SEHNR, FQNEAQ (reference sequence). The CDR3 contains 15 residues. The V segment lost 4 bases and the J segment 7 bases; nucleotides outside the gene matches: 7. CDR3 DNA: TGTGCCAGCAGCTCTAGCGGGAGACTGGGTAATGAGCAGTTCTTC. The encoded protein is CASSSSGRLGNEQFF.

Written as DNA, the CDR3 is TGTGCCAGCTCACCAGCGATAGCCTACGAGCAGTACTTC. Translating it yields CASSPAIAYEQYF. V is TRBV18 and J is TRBJ2-7; D unresolved. The V end lost 2 bases, the J end lost 2 bases, and 7 bases lay between the germline ends. CDR1 is KGHSH, CDR2 LQKENI, per germline. The length of the CDR3 is 13 residues.

This chain links TRBV6-1 with TRBJ1-2; D call uncertain. This CDR3 is 16 amino acids long. Trimming shortened V by 4 bases and J by 5 bases, and 20 bases separated the two germline ends. Germline assignment: CDR1 MNHNS and CDR2 SASEGT. CDR3 DNA: TGTGCCAGCAGTGCCCCGGGGTTACAGTCCGGGTATGGCTACACCTTC. Translation gives CASSAPGLQSGYGYTF.

The genes are TRBV5-5 and TRBJ2-2; 8 bases are shared with TRBD2. Per the germline V gene, CDR1 is SGHKS and CDR2 is YYEKEE (reference sequence). This CDR3 region has 16 residues. After removal of 0 bases from V and 4 bases from J, the junction contained 5 bases not matched to a gene. The CDR3 nucleotides read TGTGCCAGCAGCTTGGCCGTAGCGGGAACCACCGGGGAGCTGTTTTTT. Protein sequence: CASSLAVAGTTGELFF.

On this clone itself: The junction shows a germline mismatch at one end, possibly a read error. The chain recombines TRBV9 with TRBJ1-2; 7 bases map to TRBD1. Germline CDR1 SGDLS, CDR2 YYNGEE. The CDR3 extends over 14 amino acids. The CDR3 DNA sequence: TGTGCCAGCAGCTCCCGTGGAGAACCGGGACAGCCCGTCTTC. Translating it yields CASSSRGEPGQPVF.

V usage is TRBV6-6 and J usage is TRBJ2-3; D gene unclear. Germline CDR1 and CDR2: MNHNY and SVGAGI (reference sequence). There are 12 residues in the CDR3. Trimming left V 4 bases short and J 1 base short, with 3 bases between. In DNA, the CDR3 is TGTGCCAGCAGTTCGGGCACAGATACGCAGTATTTT. It specifies CASSSGTDTQYF.

The chain has TRBV13 and TRBJ2-2; maybe TRBD2 (6 bases). V was pared by 5 bases and J by 4 bases, with 11 bases between. The CDR3 covers 14 residues. Germline V gene sequence: CDR1 PRHDT, CDR2 FYEKMQ (reference sequence). DNA for the CDR3: TGTGCCAGCAGCCCCGGGGGTATCACCGGGGAGCTGTTTTTT. Translated: CASSPGGITGELFF.

The genes are TRBV3-1 (or the pseudogene TRBV3-2) and TRBJ2-3; D possibly corresponds to TRBD2 (5 bases). The CDR3 covers 15 residues. Germline values: CDR1 LGHDT, CDR2 YNNKEL (reference sequence). With 3 bases removed from V and 4 bases from J, the gap between germline ends came to 14 bases. Here the CDR3 reads CASSQTTLLADTQYF. The CDR3 DNA reads TGTGCCAGCAGCCAGACAACCCTACTAGCAGATACGCAGTATTTT.

This chain uses TRBV21-1 with TRBJ1-1. TRBV21-1 is reported as a pseudogene. CDR3 length: 15 residues. This CDR3 is CASSKGRALNTEAFF. The CDR3 DNA reads TGTGCCAGCAGCAAAGGGAGGGCGCTAAACACTGAAGCTTTCTTT.

The chain combines TRBV12-2 with TRBJ2-7; the listed D gene, TRBD2, was not tested against the DNA. TRBV12-2 is designated a pseudogene. The CDR3 is made up of 16 amino acids. The CDR3 DNA follows: TGTGCAAGTCGCTTAGAGACTAGCGGTACCTTCTACGAGCAGTACTTC. Amino acids: CASRLETSGTFYEQYF.

The V gene is TRBV7-8, the J gene TRBJ1-6; D ambiguous. This CDR3 is 15 amino acids long. Germline loops: CDR1 SGHVS, CDR2 FQNEAQ. Trimming removed 5 bases at V and 7 bases at J, with 15 bases between. CDR3 region: CASSPRGSQNSPLHF. The CDR3 nucleotides read TGTGCCAGCAGCCCACGTGGGTCACAGAATTCACCCCTCCACTTT.

In its sample, this clone was seen once. The chain carries TRBV4-1 and TRBJ2-7; 8 bases are a match to TRBD1. Germline V gene sequence: CDR1 MGHRA, CDR2 YSYEKL. This CDR3 region has 16 residues. After removal of 3 bases from V and 0 bases from J, the junction contained 7 bases not matched to a gene. In DNA, the CDR3 is TGCGCCAGCAGCCACATTGCCGGGACAGGCTCCTACGAGCAGTACTTC. It encodes CASSHIAGTGSYEQYF.

This chain uses TRBV9 with TRBJ2-1; 8 nucleotides align to TRBD2. J lost 7 bases, V lost 3 bases, and 9 bases had no gene match. The germline CDR1 and CDR2 sequences are SGDLS and YYNGEE. CDR3 length: 15 amino acids. The CDR3 DNA follows: TGTGCCAGCAGCGCGTTCGGACTAGCTGGAAATGAGCAGTTCTTC. Its translation: CASSAFGLAGNEQFF. The whole variable domain, remainder taken from reference TRBV9 and TRBJ2-1, is DSGVTQTPKHLITATGQRVTLRCSPRSGDLSVYWYQQSLDQGLQFLIQYYNGEERAKGNILERFSAQQFPDLHSELNLSSLELGDSALYFCASSAFGLAGNEQFFGPGTRLTVL.

This clone has only a few counts. The rearrangement uses TRBV10-3 and TRBJ1-5; the match to TRBD1 covers 9 bases. This CDR3 contains 16 residues. CDR1 ENHRY and CDR2 SYGVKD come from the germline V gene. V lost 2 bases, J lost 1 base, and 3 bases stayed unmatched. CDR3 in DNA: TGTGCCATCAGTGAGGCCGGACAGGGGAGCAATCAGCCCCAGCATTTT. This translates into CAISEAGQGSNQPQHF.